The 12 T cell receptor beta chains below all came from one sample that was sequenced in a study of T cell responses to AZD1222 COVID-19 vaccine. Measured with immunoSEQ multiplex PCR; TCRdb has only the in-frame clones, and not every one. The table includes about 140,000 clones, about 90% detected once. The sequencing used peripheral blood, collected on day 0 of AZD1222 vaccination. These receptors originate from an adult in good health.

The chain is built from TRBV7-3 and TRBJ2-3; no clear D. V dropped 1 base and J dropped 1 base, with 0 bases sitting between them. The CDR3 totals 12 residues. Per germline, CDR1 SGHTA and CDR2 FQGTGA. CDR3 residues: CASSLSTDTQYF. CDR3 DNA: TGTGCCAGCAGCTTAAGCACAGATACGCAGTATTTT.

The chain combines TRBV5-1 with TRBJ2-7; 7 nucleotides align to TRBD2. Germline V gene lookup returns CDR1 SGHRS and CDR2 YFSETQ. Trimming took 1 base from V and 4 from J; bases not matched to a gene: 2. The CDR3 runs 13 residues. CDR3 nucleotides: TGCGCCAGCAGCTTGAGTAGCGGGTACGAGCAGTACTTC. Residues: CASSLSSGYEQYF. The full variable domain, with the rest looked up from reference TRBV5-1 and TRBJ2-7, is KAGVTQTPRYLIKTRGQQVTLSCSPISGHRSVSWYQQTPGQGLQFLFEYFSETQRNKGNFPGRFSGRQFSNSRSEMNVSTLELGDSALYLCASSLSSGYEQYFGPGTRLTVT.

The CDR3 loop is CASSHRQDYEQYF. The DNA of the CDR3 is TGTGCCAGCAGCCACCGACAGGACTACGAGCAGTACTTC. The chain carries TRBV3-1 (or the pseudogene TRBV3-2) and TRBJ2-7; TRBD1 might be the D (6 bases). The CDR3 has 13 amino acids. In germline, CDR1 is LGHDT, CDR2 YNNKEL (reference sequence). V was trimmed by 3 bases and J by 3 bases, leaving 9 bases between them.

This clone was recorded once. The gene calls are TRBV6-1 and TRBJ2-7, with D perhaps matching TRBD1 (6 bases). This CDR3 has 15 residues. The germline gives CDR1 MNHNS, CDR2 SASEGT. Trimming stripped 2 bases from V and 2 bases from J, with 13 bases between. CDR3 residues: CASSEWDNPTYEQYF. The CDR3 DNA reads as TGTGCCAGCAGTGAATGGGACAATCCCACCTACGAGCAGTACTTC.

This CDR3 is CAARSPSQLNEKLFF. CDR3 bases: TGTGCCGCAAGAAGCCCAAGTCAGCTTAATGAAAAACTGTTTTTT. The V and J genes are TRBV21-1 and TRBJ1-4. TRBV21-1 is a pseudogene locus. There are 15 residues in the CDR3.

The chain combines TRBV10-2 with TRBJ2-3; 8 positions match TRBD2. Germline CDR1 and CDR2: WSHSY and SAAADI. V gave up 7 bases and J gave up 5 bases; unmatched junction bases: 8. The CDR3 is 14 amino acids. The CDR3 loop is CASNTGGRVDTQYF. The DNA of the CDR3 is TGCGCCAGCAATACGGGGGGGCGAGTAGATACGCAGTATTTT.

The chain combines TRBV13 with TRBJ2-2; TRBD1 agrees at 7 bases. This CDR3 comprises 14 residues. Germline V lookup: CDR1 PRHDT, CDR2 FYEKMQ (reference sequence). Germline trimming cut 4 bases from V and 3 bases from J; bases unmatched to any gene: 2. The CDR3 region has the DNA TGTGCCAGCAGCTGGACAGGTGACACCGGGGAGCTGTTTTTT. Encoded protein: CASSWTGDTGELFF.

This chain uses TRBV7-6 with TRBJ2-7; weak D call: TRBD1 (6 bases). The CDR3 has 18 residues. Germline CDR1 reads SGHVS; CDR2 reads FNYEAQ. The V end was cut by 1 base, the J end by 3 bases, with 22 bases between. CDR3 nucleotides: TGTGCCAGCAGCTTAGGGGAGAAGAGATACTTAGGGGGCTACGAGCAGTACTTC. Amino acids: CASSLGEKRYLGGYEQYF.

V usage is TRBV14 and J usage is TRBJ2-7; a possible D gene is TRBD1 (5 bases). V was pared by 4 bases and J by 0 bases, with 10 bases between. The CDR3 has 14 residues. The germline V gene encodes CDR1 SGHDN and CDR2 FVKESK. The CDR3 DNA sequence: TGTGCCAGCAGCCGGTCTCAGGGCTCCTACGAGCAGTACTTC. Translation gives CASSRSQGSYEQYF.

The chain has TRBV7-9 and TRBJ1-2; TRBD1 aligns across 12 bases. The CDR3 runs to 16 residues. The ends lost 2 bases at V and 4 bases at J; junction bases unmatched: 5. From germline, CDR1 is SEHNR and CDR2 FQNEAQ (reference sequence). The chain's CDR3 is CASSLRDRGLSYGYTF. In DNA, the CDR3 is TGTGCCAGCAGCTTAAGGGACAGGGGGCTGAGCTATGGCTACACCTTC.

The gene calls are TRBV14 and TRBJ1-1; D uncertain. The CDR3 has 18 residues. Germline lookup yields CDR1 SGHDN and CDR2 FVKESK. Deletions cut 0 bases from V and 0 bases from J, with 17 bases between. CDR3 in DNA: TGTGCCAGCAGCCAAGATAGGCAGCCTCTCCTCATGAACACTGAAGCTTTCTTT. Protein sequence: CASSQDRQPLLMNTEAFF.

This clone was seen a handful of times. The rearrangement uses TRBV11-2 and TRBJ2-6; no firm D call. This CDR3 has 13 amino acids. Germline assignment: CDR1 SGHAT and CDR2 FQNNGV. V lost 3 bases, J lost 2 bases, and 2 bases lay in between. The CDR3 region has the DNA TGTGCCAGCAGCTTCGCTGGGGCCAACGTCCTGACTTTC. This codes for CASSFAGANVLTF.